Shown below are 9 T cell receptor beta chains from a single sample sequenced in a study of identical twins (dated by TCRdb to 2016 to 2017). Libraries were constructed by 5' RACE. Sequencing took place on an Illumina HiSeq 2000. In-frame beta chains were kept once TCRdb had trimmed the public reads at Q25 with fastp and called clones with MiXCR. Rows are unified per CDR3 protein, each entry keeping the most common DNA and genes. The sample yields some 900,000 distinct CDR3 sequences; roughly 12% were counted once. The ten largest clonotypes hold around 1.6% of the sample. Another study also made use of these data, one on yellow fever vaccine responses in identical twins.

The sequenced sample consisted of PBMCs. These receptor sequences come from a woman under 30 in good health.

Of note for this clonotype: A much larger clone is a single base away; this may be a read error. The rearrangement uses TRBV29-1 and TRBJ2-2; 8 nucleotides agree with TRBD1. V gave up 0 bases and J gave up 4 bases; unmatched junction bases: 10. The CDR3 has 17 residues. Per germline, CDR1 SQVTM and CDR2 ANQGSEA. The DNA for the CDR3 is TGCAGCGTTGAAGATTTCGGGTACAGGGGGGCCACCGGGGAGCTGTTTTTT. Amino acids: CSVEDFGYRGATGELFF.

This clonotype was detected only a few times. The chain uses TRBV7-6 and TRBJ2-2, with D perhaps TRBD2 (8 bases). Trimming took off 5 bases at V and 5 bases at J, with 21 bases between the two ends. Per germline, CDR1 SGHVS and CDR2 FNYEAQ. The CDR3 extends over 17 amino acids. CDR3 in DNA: TGTGCCAGCAGCACCCGGGGGGGACAGACGCCAACCGGGGAGCTGTTTTTT. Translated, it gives CASSTRGGQTPTGELFF.

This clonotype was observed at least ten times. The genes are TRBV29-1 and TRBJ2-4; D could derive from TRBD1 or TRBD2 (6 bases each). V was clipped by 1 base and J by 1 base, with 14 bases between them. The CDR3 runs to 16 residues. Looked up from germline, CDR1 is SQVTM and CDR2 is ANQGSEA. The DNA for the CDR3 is TGCAGCGTTGAAGGCGAGGGGGGCTCGGCCAAAAACATTCAGTACTTC. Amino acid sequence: CSVEGEGGSAKNIQYF. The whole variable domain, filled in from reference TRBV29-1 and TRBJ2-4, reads SAVISQKPSRDICQRGTSLTIQCQVDSQVTMMFWYRQQPGQSLTLIATANQGSEATYESGFVIDKFPISRPNLTFSTLTVSNMSPEDSSIYLCSVEGEGGSAKNIQYFGAGTRLSVL.

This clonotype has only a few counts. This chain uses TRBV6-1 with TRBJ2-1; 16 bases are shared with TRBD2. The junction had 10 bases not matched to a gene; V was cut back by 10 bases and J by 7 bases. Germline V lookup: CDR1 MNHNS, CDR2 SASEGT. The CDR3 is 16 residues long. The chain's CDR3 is CATGTSGRGLKNEQFF. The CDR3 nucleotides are TGTGCCACCGGGACTAGCGGGAGGGGTTTAAAAAATGAGCAGTTCTTC.

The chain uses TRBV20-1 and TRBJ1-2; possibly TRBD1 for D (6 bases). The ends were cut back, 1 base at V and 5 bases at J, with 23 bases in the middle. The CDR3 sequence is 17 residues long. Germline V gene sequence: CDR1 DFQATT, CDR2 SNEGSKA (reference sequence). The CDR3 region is CSARVDSIRPPGYGYTF. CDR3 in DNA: TGCAGTGCTAGAGTGGACAGTATCAGGCCACCTGGATATGGCTACACCTTC.

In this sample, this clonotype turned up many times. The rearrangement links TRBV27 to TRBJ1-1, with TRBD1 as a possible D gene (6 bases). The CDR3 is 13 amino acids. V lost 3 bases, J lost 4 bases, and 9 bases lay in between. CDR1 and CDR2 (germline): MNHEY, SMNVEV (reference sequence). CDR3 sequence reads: CASSFRGPTEAFF. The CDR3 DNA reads TGTGCCAGCAGTTTCCGGGGGCCCACTGAAGCTTTCTTT.

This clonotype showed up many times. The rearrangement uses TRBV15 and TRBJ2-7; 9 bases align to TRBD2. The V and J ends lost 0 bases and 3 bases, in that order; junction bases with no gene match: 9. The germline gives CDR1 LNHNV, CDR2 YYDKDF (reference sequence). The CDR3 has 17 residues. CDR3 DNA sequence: TGTGCCACCAGCAGAGATGATCGGACTAGCGCAAACTACGAGCAGTACTTC. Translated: CATSRDDRTSANYEQYF.

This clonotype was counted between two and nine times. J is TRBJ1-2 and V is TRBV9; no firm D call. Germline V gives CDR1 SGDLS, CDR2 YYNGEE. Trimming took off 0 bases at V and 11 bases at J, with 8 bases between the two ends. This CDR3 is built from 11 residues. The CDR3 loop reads CASSVAKEYTF. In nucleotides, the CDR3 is TGTGCCAGCAGCGTAGCTAAAGAGTACACCTTC.

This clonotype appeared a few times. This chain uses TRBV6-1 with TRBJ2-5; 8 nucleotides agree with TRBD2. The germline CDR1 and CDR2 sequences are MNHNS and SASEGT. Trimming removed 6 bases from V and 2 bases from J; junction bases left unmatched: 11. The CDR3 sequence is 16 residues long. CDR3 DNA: TGTGCCAGCAGGGAACGTCGGACTAGCTTTCAAGAGACCCAGTACTTC. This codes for CASRERRTSFQETQYF.